These 28 T cell receptor beta chains originate from one sample sequenced in a study of shared clonotypes between healthy human individuals. Method: immunoSEQ multiplex PCR; TCRdb's copy keeps in-frame clones and lacks some. The table has nearly 1 million clones, about 80% seen once. The sample was memory CD4+ T cells sorted from blood. Subset in this sample: CD45RA-negative fraction. The receptors were gathered from a man between 18 and 29 years old in good health.

The V and J genes are TRBV7-3 and TRBJ1-1; maybe TRBD1 (5 bases). Trimming left V 0 bases short and J 0 bases short, with 11 bases between. Looked up from germline, CDR1 is SGHTA and CDR2 is FQGTGA. CDR3 length: 16 amino acids. This CDR3 is CASSLTGDRLNTEAFF. The CDR3 DNA reads TGTGCCAGCAGCTTAACCGGGGACCGCTTGAACACTGAAGCTTTCTTT. The full variable domain, with the rest looked up from reference TRBV7-3 and TRBJ1-1, is GAGVSQTPSNKVTEKGKYVELRCDPISGHTALYWYRQSLGQGPEFLIYFQGTGAADDSGLPNDRFFAVRPEGSVSTLKIQRTERGDSAVYLCASSLTGDRLNTEAFFGQGTRLTVV.

A few counts support this clone. The V gene is TRBV5-1, the J gene TRBJ2-3, with a possible D match to TRBD2 (5 bases). With 0 bases removed from V and 6 bases from J, the gap between germline ends came to 14 bases. Germline V gives CDR1 SGHRS, CDR2 YFSETQ. The CDR3 loop spans 15 amino acids. The CDR3 DNA reads as TGCGCCAGCAGCTTGGGGACTGGGCTCGGTGATACGCAGTATTTT. Its translation: CASSLGTGLGDTQYF.

This clone showed up just once. The chain has TRBV6-5 and TRBJ1-1, with 7 bases lining up with TRBD1. The CDR3 consists of 14 residues. Unmatched junction bases numbered 7, after V lost 6 bases and J lost 3 bases. The germline V gene has CDR1 MNHEY and CDR2 SVGAGI. Here the CDR3 reads CASSKGQAHTEAFF. The CDR3 DNA follows: TGTGCCAGCAGCAAAGGACAGGCGCACACTGAAGCTTTCTTT.

This clone has only a few counts. This chain uses TRBV6-5 with TRBJ1-1; D is possibly TRBD1 (6 bases). Trimming removed 6 bases from V and 3 bases from J, with 11 bases in between. In germline, CDR1 is MNHEY, CDR2 SVGAGI. There are 13 residues in the CDR3. The CDR3 DNA reads TGTGCCAGCAGAATACAGGGCTACACTGAAGCTTTCTTT. It is translated as CASRIQGYTEAFF.

The chain links TRBV6-4 to TRBJ1-2; D remains ambiguous. Trimming took 10 bases from V and 4 from J, leaving 10 bases between them. The CDR3 consists of 11 residues. The germline CDR1 and CDR2 sequences are MRHNA and SNTAGT. This chain's CDR3 is CATPRCYGYTF. The CDR3 DNA is TGTGCCACCCCCAGGTGCTATGGCTACACCTTC.

The chain recombines TRBV7-8 with TRBJ1-5; 7 bases are a match to TRBD1. Germline V gene data show CDR1 as SGHVS and CDR2 as FQNEAQ. V shed 0 bases, J shed 0 bases, and the junction held 5 bases outside the gene matches. This CDR3 has 17 amino acids. The CDR3 DNA follows: TGTGCCAGCAGCTTAGCGTGGGGGGACAGTAGCAATCAGCCCCAGCATTTT. Translated, it gives CASSLAWGDSSNQPQHF.

This clone has more than one count but fewer than ten. The chain couples TRBV2 to TRBJ1-6; D remains ambiguous. This CDR3 contains 14 residues. Germline V gene lookup returns CDR1 SNHLY and CDR2 FYNNEI. V was shortened by 7 bases and J by 6 bases, with 13 bases between the two germline ends. The CDR3 sequence: CASTPTPGNSPLHF. CDR3 bases: TGTGCCAGCACCCCAACCCCCGGTAATTCACCCCTCCACTTT.

V is TRBV10-3 and J is TRBJ1-2; 8 nucleotides align to TRBD1. This CDR3 has 14 residues. Trimming cost V 2 bases and J 4 bases; bases outside gene matches: 3. Germline lookup yields CDR1 ENHRY and CDR2 SYGVKD. The CDR3 coding sequence is TGTGCCATCAGTGAGACGGGACAGGTCTATGGCTACACCTTC. Translating it yields CAISETGQVYGYTF.

The rearrangement links TRBV4-1 to TRBJ2-4; 9 bases are shared with TRBD1. V lost 5 bases, J lost 4 bases, and 3 bases stayed unmatched. This CDR3 spans 14 amino acids. Germline V gene lookup returns CDR1 MGHRA and CDR2 YSYEKL. CDR3 bases: TGCGCCAGCAGCACCGGGACAGGGAAAAACATTCAGTACTTC. It specifies CASSTGTGKNIQYF.

This clone was seen repeatedly, ten times or more. This rearrangement joins TRBV2 to TRBJ2-3; 8 bases map to TRBD1. The germline gives CDR1 SNHLY, CDR2 FYNNEI. There are 20 residues in the CDR3. V shed 7 bases, J shed 1 base, and the junction held 22 bases outside the gene matches. CDR3 sequence reads: CASTDPPSWGTGEGTDTQYF. Here the CDR3 DNA reads TGTGCCAGCACCGACCCTCCCAGTTGGGGGACAGGAGAGGGCACAGATACGCAGTATTTT.

The chain combines TRBV19 with TRBJ2-1; 7 bases match TRBD2. The ends lost 3 bases at V and 7 bases at J; junction bases unmatched: 9. CDR3 length: 15 residues. Germline values: CDR1 LNHDA, CDR2 SQIVND (reference sequence). The CDR3 DNA reads TGTGCCAGTAGTATTTCTCGCGGGAGAGTAAATGAGCAGTTCTTC. This translates into CASSISRGRVNEQFF.

The chain links TRBV2 to TRBJ2-1; D unresolved. The V gene's germline CDR1 is SNHLY and CDR2 FYNNEI. V was trimmed by 4 bases and J by 5 bases, leaving 9 bases between them. There are 13 residues in the CDR3. CDR3 sequence (DNA): TGTGCCAGCAGTGCCTTTATCGACAATGAGCAGTTCTTC. It is translated as CASSAFIDNEQFF.

The chain has TRBV29-1 and TRBJ2-3; weak D call: TRBD2 (5 bases). The CDR3 is 15 residues long. V dropped 0 bases and J dropped 1 base, with 11 bases sitting between them. The germline V gene encodes CDR1 SQVTM and CDR2 ANQGSEA. The CDR3 DNA sequence: TGCAGCGTTGAAGATTTCGGGGTACGCACAGATACGCAGTATTTT. It codes for CSVEDFGVRTDTQYF.

The V and J genes are TRBV2 and TRBJ1-1; 8 bases align to TRBD1. V was clipped by 5 bases and J by 1 base; unmatched bases: 3. The CDR3 sequence is 14 residues long. Germline CDR1 reads SNHLY; CDR2 reads FYNNEI. The CDR3 sequence is CASSPQGGNTEAFF. CDR3 bases: TGTGCCAGCAGTCCACAGGGGGGGAACACTGAAGCTTTCTTT.

To note about this clone: Other DNA sequences from this sample encode an identical CDR3 as well. This chain joins TRBV7-2 and TRBJ2-5; D gene uncertain. The V gene's germline CDR1 is SGHTA and CDR2 FQGNSA. The V end was cut by 2 bases, the J end by 1 base, with 11 bases between. This CDR3 spans 15 amino acids. The CDR3 coding sequence is TGTGCCAGCAGCTTAACCTCTGGCAGCCAAGAGACCCAGTACTTC. Amino acid sequence: CASSLTSGSQETQYF.

The chain is built from TRBV7-2 and TRBJ2-2; a possible D gene is TRBD1 (6 bases). The CDR3 has 17 amino acids. The germline V and J ends were trimmed by 5 bases and 1 base, with 17 bases remaining between them. Germline assignment: CDR1 SGHTA and CDR2 FQGNSA. The CDR3 sequence: CASSDSYGTLNTGELFF. The CDR3, as DNA: TGTGCCAGCAGCGATAGCTACGGGACACTGAACACCGGGGAGCTGTTTTTT.

The rearrangement uses TRBV30 and TRBJ2-7; no clear D. Germline CDR1 GTSNPN, CDR2 SVGIG (reference sequence). The V and J ends lost 0 bases and 3 bases respectively, with 9 bases between them. The CDR3 contains 13 residues. The CDR3 loop is CAWSVEARYEQYF. As DNA, the CDR3 is TGTGCCTGGAGTGTAGAGGCCCGCTACGAGCAGTACTTC.

The chain couples TRBV14 to TRBJ1-1; possible D gene TRBD1, 5 bases. Germline V lookup: CDR1 SGHDN, CDR2 FVKESK. CDR3 length equals 12 residues. Trimming removed 5 bases from V and 8 bases from J, with 12 bases in between. The CDR3 spells CASSFRGEEAFF. The CDR3 DNA reads as TGTGCCAGCAGCTTTCGGGGGGAAGAAGCTTTCTTT.

Of note for this clone: Distinct nucleotide sequences in the sample also encode this CDR3. The V and J genes are TRBV7-9 and TRBJ1-1; 8 positions match TRBD1. This CDR3 spans 14 amino acids. Trimming removed 5 bases from V and 1 base from J; junction bases left unmatched: 3. CDR1 is SEHNR and CDR2 is FQNEAQ in the germline V gene (reference sequence). The CDR3 protein is CASSLGQGNTEAFF. DNA of the CDR3: TGTGCCAGCAGCCTTGGACAGGGGAACACTGAAGCTTTCTTT.

The chain couples TRBV6-6 to TRBJ2-5; 12 positions match TRBD1. CDR1 is MNHNY, CDR2 SVGAGI, per germline (reference sequence). The ends lost 5 bases at V and 5 bases at J; junction bases unmatched: 9. The CDR3 is 16 residues long. CDR3 amino acids: CASSPRGTGGGETQYF. CDR3 coding DNA: TGTGCCAGCAGTCCGAGGGGGACAGGGGGCGGGGAGACCCAGTACTTC.

The chain recombines TRBV5-8 with TRBJ2-1; 8 bases fit TRBD1. Germline-derived CDR1 and CDR2 are SGHTS and YDEGEE. V lost 4 bases to trimming and J lost 3 bases; unmatched junction nucleotides: 6. CDR3 length equals 15 residues. DNA for the CDR3: TGTGCCAGCAGCAGGACAGGGTTGGTCTACAATGAGCAGTTCTTC. Residues: CASSRTGLVYNEQFF. Full variable domain (outside the CDR3, taken from reference TRBV5-8 and TRBJ2-1): EAGVTQSPTHLIKTRGQQATLRCSPISGHTSVYWYQQALGLGLQFLLWYDEGEERNRGNFPPRFSGRQFPNYSSELNVNALELEDSALYLCASSRTGLVYNEQFFGPGTRLTVL.

This clone came up a few times. V is TRBV18 and J is TRBJ2-3, with D possibly matching TRBD2 (6 bases). Germline CDR1 reads KGHSH; CDR2 reads LQKENI. The CDR3 is 14 residues long. Trimming cost V 6 bases and J 0 bases, with 10 bases left between them. CDR3 nucleotides: TGTGCCAGCTCCCTGGACTATAGCACAGATACGCAGTATTTT. Translation gives CASSLDYSTDTQYF.

The gene calls are TRBV29-1 and TRBJ2-5; 13 nucleotides align to TRBD2. The V gene end was trimmed by 3 bases and the J gene end by 0 bases; junction bases not matched to a gene: 10. Per germline, CDR1 SQVTM and CDR2 ANQGSEA. The CDR3 totals 18 residues. The CDR3 region is CSVDIWGLAGTYQETQYF. The CDR3 coding sequence is TGCAGCGTTGACATATGGGGACTAGCGGGGACGTACCAAGAGACCCAGTACTTC. Using reference TRBV29-1 and TRBJ2-5 for the parts outside the CDR3, the full variable domain is SAVISQKPSRDICQRGTSLTIQCQVDSQVTMMFWYRQQPGQSLTLIATANQGSEATYESGFVIDKFPISRPNLTFSTLTVSNMSPEDSSIYLCSVDIWGLAGTYQETQYFGPGTRLLVL.

The CDR3, as DNA: TGTGCCAGCTCACCGCCAGGAGCTCTAGCGGGGAAGGCCGGGGAGCTGTTTTTT. This gives the protein CASSPPGALAGKAGELFF. V and J are TRBV18 and TRBJ2-2; TRBD2 matches at 9 bases. The CDR3 covers 18 residues. Losses at the gene ends were 3 bases for V and 6 bases for J; bases not matched to a gene: 14. The V gene's germline CDR1 is KGHSH and CDR2 LQKENI.

The chain carries TRBV7-8 and TRBJ1-4; 7 bases agree with TRBD1. V was clipped by 4 bases and J by 0 bases; unmatched bases: 2. CDR1 SGHVS and CDR2 FQNEAQ come from the germline V gene. CDR3 length equals 15 residues. In DNA form, the CDR3 reads TGTGCCAGCAGCTACAGGGGAGCAACTAATGAAAAACTGTTTTTT. Translation: CASSYRGATNEKLFF.

The CDR3 coding sequence is TGTGCCAGCACCCGGGGGGGCGGCACAGATACGCAGTATTTT. Translated, it gives CASTRGGGTDTQYF. This chain links TRBV28 with TRBJ2-3, with 8 positions matching TRBD2. The CDR3 spans 14 residues. Germline CDR1 reads MDHEN; CDR2 reads SYDVKM. J gave up 1 base and V 7 bases, and 4 bases lay outside the gene matches.

The CDR3 loop reads CASSWSTGTNEKLFF. The CDR3 bases are TGTGCCAGCAGCTGGTCGACAGGGACTAATGAAAAACTGTTTTTT. The chain is built from TRBV7-2 and TRBJ1-4; 7 bases agree with TRBD1. The CDR3 runs to 15 residues. V shed 4 bases and J 2 bases; nucleotides not matched to a gene: 4. Germline loops: CDR1 SGHTA, CDR2 FQGNSA.

V is TRBV5-1 and J is TRBJ2-3, with 8 bases identical to TRBD1. This CDR3 is built from 14 residues. CDR1 is SGHRS and CDR2 is YFSETQ in the germline V gene. V shed 5 bases, J shed 4 bases, and the junction held 6 bases outside the gene matches. CDR3 in amino acids: CASRPGQAADTQYF. The CDR3 DNA reads as TGCGCCAGCAGACCGGGACAGGCGGCAGATACGCAGTATTTT.